These 9 T cell receptor beta chains came from one sample sequenced in a study of T cell repertoires in cytomegalovirus infection. TCRdb analysed the reads with MiXCR anew, one entry per CDR3 protein. The top ten clones hold over 2.5% of a sample with 310,000 or so distinct CDR3 sequences, 9.6% of them seen once. Sequences were obtained from PBMCs. The receptors were sampled from a human donor in good health (CMV status not recorded). Some clones in this sample may be carry-over from other donors' samples.

This clonotype was seen ten or more times. The gene calls are TRBV12-3 or TRBV12-4 and TRBJ2-1, with D possibly TRBD2 on 6 matching bases. V lost 4 bases and J lost 5, with 12 bases in between. CDR3 length equals 14 residues. Written as DNA, the CDR3 is TGTGCCAGCAGTTCCGGGGCGGGGAACAATGAGCAGTTCTTC. Its translation: CASSSGAGNNEQFF.

This clonotype showed up many times. The chain joins TRBV28 to TRBJ1-1, with 8 positions matching TRBD1. CDR1 and CDR2 (germline): MDHEN, SYDVKM. Trimming cost V 8 bases and J 8 bases; bases outside gene matches: 7. The CDR3 totals 12 residues. The CDR3 loop is CASFRTGYEAFF. CDR3 sequence (DNA): TGTGCCAGCTTCCGGACAGGGTACGAAGCTTTCTTT.

This clonotype was seen at least ten times. The chain combines TRBV19 with TRBJ1-5; D is unresolved. The CDR3 consists of 14 residues. Between the trimmed V and J ends, which lost 5 bases and 4 bases, there was a span of 12 bases. Germline CDR1 reads LNHDA; CDR2 reads SQIVND (reference sequence). The CDR3 DNA reads TGTGCCAGTAGTTCCCAAGAGGTAAATCAGCCCCAGCATTTT. This translates into CASSSQEVNQPQHF.

This clonotype was found many times. This chain joins TRBV7-6 and TRBJ2-5, with D unresolved. V was cut by 0 bases and J by 7 bases, with 12 bases left in between. The CDR3 totals 14 residues. The germline V gene has CDR1 SGHVS and CDR2 FNYEAQ. CDR3 bases: TGTGCCAGCAGCTTAGCGTCCCCCGGAGCGACCCAGTACTTC. It codes for CASSLASPGATQYF.

This clonotype was detected ten times or more. The chain joins TRBV7-2 to TRBJ2-7; D might be TRBD2 (6 bases). The CDR3 spans 14 residues. CDR1 and CDR2 from the germline V gene are SGHTA and FQGNSA. Trimming left V 8 bases short and J 3 bases short, with 17 bases between. The CDR3, as DNA: TGTGCCAGCGTTTCTTATCCGGGGGTCTACGAGCAGTACGTC. Its protein is CASVSYPGVYEQYV.

The sample holds many counts of this clonotype. V usage is TRBV9 and J usage is TRBJ2-1; 7 bases agree with TRBD1. V shed 0 bases, J shed 2 bases, and the junction held 5 bases outside the gene matches. Germline loops: CDR1 SGDLS, CDR2 YYNGEE. This CDR3 has 16 amino acids. CDR3 nucleotides: TGTGCCAGCAGCGTAGAAGGGGGCCGACCCTACAATGAGCAGTTCTTC. It translates to CASSVEGGRPYNEQFF.

In its sample, this clonotype was seen many times. The chain recombines TRBV12-3 or TRBV12-4 with TRBJ2-3; D call uncertain. Trimming pared 3 bases from V and 2 bases from J, leaving 15 bases between. This CDR3 is 16 amino acids long. CDR3 nucleotide sequence: TGTGCCAGCAGTTTTGGAGTAGGGTGGACCACAGATACGCAGTATTTT. It is translated as CASSFGVGWTTDTQYF.

This clonotype occurred a few times. The chain combines TRBV28 with TRBJ2-1; 9 positions match TRBD1. The CDR3 sequence is 14 residues long. Looked up from germline, CDR1 is MDHEN and CDR2 is SYDVKM. Trimming cost V 4 bases and J 6 bases; bases outside gene matches: 4. CDR3 DNA: TGTGCCAGCAGTTGGACAGGGGATCGCAATGAGCAGTTCTTC. It translates to CASSWTGDRNEQFF.

The genes are TRBV5-4 and TRBJ2-3, with TRBD1 matching 8 bases. Germline CDR1 and CDR2: SGHNT and YYREEE (reference sequence). V dropped 4 bases and J dropped 7; count of bases not matched to a gene: 11. The CDR3 covers 15 residues. CDR3 sequence: CASSGRTGQSNTQYF. The CDR3 DNA sequence: TGTGCCAGCAGCGGACGGACAGGGCAATCCAATACGCAGTATTTT.